This section outlines one T cell receptor beta chain sequence together with its context. Per the original methods: Scientists estimated how many nucleated cells there were by amplifying reference gene primers. Generated by immunoSEQ multiplex PCR, the TCRdb table keeps only in-frame clones and is missing some. That table supplies the V and J calls and clone size; D and trimming were determined from the DNA. The sample shows tens of thousands of clones, over 80% of them seen only once. V was cut by 3 bases and J by 3 bases, with 3 bases left in between. Germline lookup yields CDR1 LNHDA and CDR2 SQIVND (reference sequence). There are 12 residues in the CDR3. This entry comes from a study of blood T cell repertoires in COVID-19. For the study at large: There were acute and convalescent COVID-19 samples, and they came from the United States, Italy and Spain. PBMCs, B-cell-depleted T cells, or T cells were the source of the cDNA or gDNA that made up the material.

The sequence derives from an elderly woman with acute or convalescent COVID-19. The sequenced sample was peripheral blood. The chain joins TRBV19 to TRBJ1-5; no clear D. As DNA, the CDR3 is TGTGCCAGTAGTATCTACAATCAGCCCCAGCATTTT. Protein product: CASSIYNQPQHF.